This T cell receptor beta chain was identified during a study of T-cell reconstitution after alpha-beta-depleted transplantation in children (dated by TCRdb to 2016 to 2017). Turning to the overall study: T-cell immune reconstitution after TCRalphabeta/CD19-depleted allogeneic hematopoietic cell transplantation in children was quantitatively tracked in the study by means of TCR repertoire profiling.

Comments on this clonotype: Its antigen target is currently unknown. No much larger clone is present one base from it, and per-base qualities are unavailable.

Library prep was done by PCR. The sequencer was an Illumina HiSeq 2500. TCR libraries were prepared with molecular barcoding, using unique molecular identifiers to normalize TCRbeta repertoire quantification. The raw public data were reprocessed by TCRdb itself: fastp quality trimming at Q25, MiXCR clonotype calling, in-frame beta chains only. Rows with one shared CDR3 protein collapse into an entry with the most common genes and DNA. The sample contains 500,000 to 600,000 distinct CDR3 sequences, 30% to 35% of them found a single time. The leading ten clones occupy 2% to 3% of the sample. The CDR1 and CDR2 encoded by the germline V gene are SQVTM and ANQGSEA. The cysteine opens and the phenylalanine closes a CDR3 of 13 amino acids. The only DNA kept is the CDR3, 39 bases in frame from the first base. Here V drops 8 bases and J drops 4 bases, and the junction holds 8 bases not matched to any gene.

The sample in question was PBMCs from the stem cell graft donor, obtained from the stem cell graft. Recombination linked TRBV29-1 to TRBJ2-1, with 7 bases aligning to TRBD2. The receptor comes from a human donor who donated a stem cell graft to a child with aplastic anemia. Read as DNA, the sequence is TGCAGCTCGGGGGAGGGCCCATACAATGAGCAGTTCTTC. It specifies CSSGEGPYNEQFF.